The next 5 T cell receptor beta chains were all read from a single sample in a study of response to subunit inactivated influenza vaccine. One entry per CDR3 protein results from TCRdb running MiXCR on the RT-PCR reads. The sample shows a few hundred thousand distinct CDR3 sequences, 11% to 15% of them seen only once. This sample comprised PBMCs from blood, obtained 12 days after vaccination. These receptors came from a man between 50 and 59 years old who received an inactivated influenza vaccine.

The chain links TRBV5-1 to TRBJ2-1; the D gene is possibly TRBD1 (6 bases). The CDR3 totals 15 residues. Trimming took off 2 bases at V and 9 bases at J, with 18 bases between the two ends. The germline V gene encodes CDR1 SGHRS and CDR2 YFSETQ. The CDR3 sequence is CASSLQGVEGGEQFF. The CDR3 coding sequence is TGCGCCAGCAGCTTACAGGGTGTGGAAGGGGGTGAGCAGTTCTTC.

V is TRBV6-2 or TRBV6-3 and J is TRBJ2-7; 10 nucleotides align to TRBD2. This CDR3 region has 15 residues. Trimming removed 4 bases from V and 2 bases from J; junction bases left unmatched: 5. Germline V gene lookup returns CDR1 MNHEY and CDR2 SVGEGT. The CDR3 sequence is CASSWTSGPPYEQYF. CDR3 bases: TGTGCCAGCAGTTGGACTAGCGGTCCCCCCTACGAGCAGTACTTC.

The chain uses TRBV7-2 and TRBJ1-5, with 11 bases aligning to TRBD1. Losses at the gene ends were 5 bases for V and 5 bases for J; bases not matched to a gene: 11. Germline V gene sequence: CDR1 SGHTA, CDR2 FQGNSA. This CDR3 comprises 17 residues. CDR3 bases: TGTGCCAGCAGCCGAGGACAGGGGGCGTTGGGTTATCAGCCCCAGCATTTT. It encodes CASSRGQGALGYQPQHF.

This chain links TRBV25-1 with TRBJ1-1; D may be TRBD1 (6 bases). Trimming pared 3 bases from V and 4 bases from J, leaving 12 bases between. The germline V gene encodes CDR1 MGHDK and CDR2 SYGVNS. The CDR3 is made up of 14 amino acids. DNA of the CDR3: TGTGCCAGCAGTGAGGGGGCCGGGAGCACTGAAGCTTTCTTT. This gives the protein CASSEGAGSTEAFF.

This clonotype was seen a handful of times. The rearrangement uses TRBV24-1 and TRBJ2-1; 8 bases line up with TRBD2. This CDR3 is 18 amino acids long. Germline CDR1 reads KGHDR; CDR2 reads SFDVKD. Losses at the gene ends were 2 bases for V and 2 bases for J; bases not matched to a gene: 10. DNA of the CDR3: TGTGCCACCAGTGATTCGTTGCCCAGCGGGAGCACCTACAATGAGCAGTTCTTC. Translating gives CATSDSLPSGSTYNEQFF.